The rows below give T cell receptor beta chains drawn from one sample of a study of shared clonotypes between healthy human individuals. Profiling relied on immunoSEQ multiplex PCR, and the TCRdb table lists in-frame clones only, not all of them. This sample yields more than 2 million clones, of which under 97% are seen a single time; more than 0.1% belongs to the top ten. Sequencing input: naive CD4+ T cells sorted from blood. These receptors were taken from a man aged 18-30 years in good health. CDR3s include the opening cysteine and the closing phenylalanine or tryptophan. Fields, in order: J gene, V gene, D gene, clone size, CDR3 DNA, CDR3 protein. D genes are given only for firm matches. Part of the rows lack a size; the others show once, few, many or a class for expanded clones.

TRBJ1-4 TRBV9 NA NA TGTGCCAGCAGCTTCCGGGCAGGTGCTAATGAAAAACTGTTTTTT CASSFRAGANEKLFF
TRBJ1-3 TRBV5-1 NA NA TGCGCCAGCAGCTTGGAGGGAAATGCTGGAAACACCATATATTTT CASSLEGNAGNTIYF
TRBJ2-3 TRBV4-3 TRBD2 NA TGCGCCAGCAGCCAAGACGGTAGCGGGAACGCAGATACGCAGTATTTT CASSQDGSGNADTQYF
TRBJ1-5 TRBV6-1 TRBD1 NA TGTGCCAGCAGTGCGGGACAGGTCAATCAGCCCCAGCATTTT CASSAGQVNQPQHF
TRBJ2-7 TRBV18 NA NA TGTGCCAGCTCAACCGGGACTCAGGGAGAGCAGTACTTC CASSTGTQGEQYF
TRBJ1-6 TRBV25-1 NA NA TGTGCCAGCAGTGGTACGTATAATTCACCCCTCCACTTT CASSGTYNSPLHF
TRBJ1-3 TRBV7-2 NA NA TGTGCCAGCAGCTTATACGCGAGCTCTGGAAACACCATATATTTT CASSLYASSGNTIYF
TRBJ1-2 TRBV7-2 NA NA TGTGCCAGAACGGACAGCATCCATGGCTACACCTTC CARTDSIHGYTF
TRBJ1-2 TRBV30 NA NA TGTGCCTGGGGGGGACCTTCTCCGGGTCGCGGTGGCTACACCTTC CAWGGPSPGRGGYTF
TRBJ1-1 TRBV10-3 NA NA TGTGCCATCGGGGCAGGTAGCCAGAGCGGAGCTTTCTTT CAIGAGSQSGAFF
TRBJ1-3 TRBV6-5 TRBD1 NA TGTGCCAGCAGTTACTGGGACAGGGGGCAAAACACCATATATTTT CASSYWDRGQNTIYF
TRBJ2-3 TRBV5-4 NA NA TGTGCCAGCAGTCAGAACACAGATACGCAGTATTTT CASSQNTDTQYF
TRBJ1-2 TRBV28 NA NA TGTGCCAGCAGTATCCAGGCTAACCTCTATGGCTACACCTTC CASSIQANLYGYTF
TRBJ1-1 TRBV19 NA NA TGTGCCTCCCGACTAAGCGGGTTGAACACTGAAGCTTTCTTT CASRLSGLNTEAFF
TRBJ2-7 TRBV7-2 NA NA TGTGCCAGCAGCTTAGGTAAGGTAGGAGGGAGCTCCTACGAGCAGTACTTC CASSLGKVGGSSYEQYF
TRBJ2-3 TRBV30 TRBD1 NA TGTGCCTCTATTAGGTATACGGACAGGGTGTATTTT CASIRYTDRVYF
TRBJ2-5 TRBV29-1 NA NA TGCAGCGTTGGCGAGGCGGGGCCAGGGGCCCAGTACTTC CSVGEAGPGAQYF
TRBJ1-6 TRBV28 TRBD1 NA TGTGCCAGCAGGTACGGGGGGACAGGGAATTCACCCCTCCACTTT CASRYGGTGNSPLHF
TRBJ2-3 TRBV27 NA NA TGTGCCAGCAGTTTAAGGCCCTCGGGCACAGATACGCAGTATTTT CASSLRPSGTDTQYF
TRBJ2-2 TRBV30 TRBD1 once TGTGCCTGGGGACAGGGCCTTAACACCGGGGAGCTGTTTTTT CAWGQGLNTGELFF
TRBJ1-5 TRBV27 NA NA TGTGCCAGCAGTCGGGGGGTTGGCAATCAGCCCCAGCATTTT CASSRGVGNQPQHF
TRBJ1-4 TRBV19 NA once TGTGCCAGTGGAAGCAGGGGTTTTACTAATGAAAAACTGTTTTTT CASGSRGFTNEKLFF
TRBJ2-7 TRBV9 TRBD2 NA TGTGCCAGCAGCGTAGAATCCGGGGGGGTCTACGAGCAGTACTTC CASSVESGGVYEQYF